Sequencing of this T cell receptor beta chain was carried out in a study of PD-1 blockade in classical Hodgkin lymphoma. As for the study in general: It was nivolumab at 3 mg/kg, given intravenously every 2 weeks, that patients received.

This CDR3 is built from 16 residues. V was pared by 4 bases and J by 5 bases, with 10 bases of the junction left unmatched. Germline assignment: CDR1 MNHEY and CDR2 SMNVEV (reference sequence). TCRdb keeps only in-frame clones here, not all; method: immunoSEQ multiplex PCR. The sample contains some 41,000 clones, 76% of which appear only once. General study points: Although disease activity or prior therapy may be involved, causes of the repertoire differences remain undefined.

A word on this clone: Its specificity is not known.

Each of the patients experienced relapse following autologous stem cell transplantation, and their brentuximab vedotin exposure differed. Sequencing was performed on peripheral blood mononuclear cells (PBMCs), taken at baseline. This sequence joins TRBV27 and TRBJ2-3; TRBD1 matches at 9 bases. This receptor was identified in a human donor with classical Hodgkin lymphoma. The CDR3 is CASSSPFRTGEDTQYF. CDR3 sequence (DNA): TGTGCCAGCAGTTCCCCTTTTCGGACAGGGGAAGATACGCAGTATTTT.